These 9 T cell receptor beta chains share one sample of origin, sequenced in a study of OX40 agonist ivuxolimab in advanced cancers. Sequencing was performed with immunoSEQ multiplex PCR; in TCRdb, only in-frame clones are kept and a portion is missing. The sample lists around 80,000 clones, roughly 84% occurring once. The material was CD4+ or CD8+ T cells sorted from blood, obtained in a trial of the OX40 agonist ivuxolimab. The receptor set was obtained from an adult with an advanced solid tumor such as melanoma, head and neck, liver or kidney cancer.

This chain joins TRBV7-6 and TRBJ2-2; D assignment may be TRBD1 or TRBD2 (5 bases each). The CDR3 covers 13 residues. The V end was cut by 7 bases, the J end by 8 bases, with 14 bases between. Germline CDR1 and CDR2: SGHVS and FNYEAQ. In DNA, the CDR3 is TGTGCCAGCATCCCCCCGGGGCAAGGGGAGCTGTTTTTT. Residues: CASIPPGQGELFF.

The chain carries TRBV30 and TRBJ1-1; D gene uncertain. This CDR3 has 13 residues. CDR1 and CDR2 from the germline V gene are GTSNPN and SVGIG (reference sequence). The V and J ends lost 2 bases and 4 bases respectively, with 11 bases between them. The CDR3 DNA sequence: TGTGCCTGGAGTTCACAGCCGAGCACTGAAGCTTTCTTT. Amino acids: CAWSSQPSTEAFF. The variable domain in full, completed from reference TRBV30 and TRBJ1-1, reads SQTIHQWPATLVQPVGSPLSLECTVEGTSNPNLYWYRQAAGRGLQLLFYSVGIGQISSEVPQNLSASRPQDRQFILSSKKLLLSDSGFYLCAWSSQPSTEAFFGQGTRLTVV.

J is TRBJ1-3 and V is TRBV9; D unresolved. Germline V gene data show CDR1 as SGDLS and CDR2 as YYNGEE. Deletions cut 4 bases from V and 0 bases from J, with 17 bases between. The CDR3 totals 17 residues. CDR3 DNA: TGTGCCAGCAGCTTGGAACCGCTGGGCGCCTCTGGAAACACCATATATTTT. Amino acids: CASSLEPLGASGNTIYF.

This chain connects TRBV11-2 to TRBJ1-1; tentatively, D is TRBD1 (5 bases). Germline lookup yields CDR1 SGHAT and CDR2 FQNNGV. Trimming stripped 5 bases from V and 4 bases from J, with 20 bases between. The CDR3 loop spans 16 amino acids. DNA of the CDR3: TGTGCCAGCAGCCCGACCGTAGGGGAGAAGGGCACTGAAGCTTTCTTT. It codes for CASSPTVGEKGTEAFF. Full variable domain (rest looked up from reference TRBV11-2 and TRBJ1-1): EAGVAQSPRYKIIEKRQSVAFWCNPISGHATLYWYQQILGQGPKLLIQFQNNGVVDDSQLPKDRFSAERLKGVDSTLKIQPAKLEDSAVYLCASSPTVGEKGTEAFFGQGTRLTVV.

The chain recombines TRBV5-1 with TRBJ1-2, with a tentative D call TRBD1 (5 bases). From germline, CDR1 is SGHRS and CDR2 YFSETQ. This CDR3 has 14 residues. V was shortened by 7 bases and J by 0 bases, with 13 bases between the two germline ends. The CDR3 DNA reads TGCGCCAGCGGGGCCTCCCCAACTAACTATGGCTACACCTTC. It encodes CASGASPTNYGYTF.

The V gene is TRBV7-9, the J gene TRBJ2-7, with 7 bases lining up with TRBD2. CDR3 length: 14 residues. Germline V gives CDR1 SEHNR, CDR2 FQNEAQ (reference sequence). V shed 1 base and J 7 bases; nucleotides not matched to a gene: 7. In DNA form, the CDR3 reads TGTGCCAGCAGCTTAGTGGCGGGAGCGGATGAGCAGTACTTC. Its protein product is CASSLVAGADEQYF.

V usage is TRBV6-6 and J usage is TRBJ1-5, with TRBD1 identical over 8 bases. Unmatched junction bases numbered 5, after V lost 5 bases and J lost 5 bases. Per the germline V gene, CDR1 is MNHNY and CDR2 is SVGAGI (reference sequence). The CDR3 has 14 residues. CDR3 protein: CASSVTGGDQPQHF. DNA for the CDR3: TGTGCCAGCAGTGTCACAGGGGGGGATCAGCCCCAGCATTTT.

This clone appeared a few times. The J gene is TRBJ1-6, the V gene TRBV10-1; weak D call: TRBD1 (5 bases). This CDR3 has 14 residues. V was trimmed by 4 bases and J by 6 bases, leaving 10 bases between them. Germline-derived CDR1 and CDR2 are WNHNN and SYGVQD (reference sequence). CDR3 residues: CASSAGSVNSPLHF. The CDR3 nucleotides read TGCGCCAGCAGTGCAGGGAGTGTTAATTCACCCCTCCACTTT.

The V gene is TRBV9, the J gene TRBJ2-3; either TRBD1 or TRBD2 may supply D (5 bases each). V was pared by 2 bases and J by 1 base, with 11 bases between. The CDR3 runs 15 residues. Germline V gene data show CDR1 as SGDLS and CDR2 as YYNGEE. The CDR3 region has the DNA TGTGCCAGCAGCGTCGGGACGGGACGCACAGATACGCAGTATTTT. Translated: CASSVGTGRTDTQYF.